A single sample gave rise to the 30 T cell receptor beta chains below, sequenced in a study of tumor-infiltrating lymphocytes in localized non-small cell lung cancer. Sequencing was performed with immunoSEQ multiplex PCR; in TCRdb, only in-frame clones are kept and a portion is missing. Among around 15,000 clones listed, 80% were seen once. The sequencing sample was made of uninvolved lung tissue not adjacent to the tumor. The origin of the receptors is a human donor with non-small cell lung cancer.

This clone has a single count. Here the CDR3 DNA reads TGTGCCAGCAGCTCCCAGGGGGGAGACTATGGCTACACCTTC. Translation gives CASSSQGGDYGYTF. The rearrangement joins TRBV7-3 to TRBJ1-2, with TRBD1 identical over 7 bases. The CDR3 is made up of 14 amino acids. The germline gives CDR1 SGHTA, CDR2 FQGTGA. J was trimmed by 3 bases and V by 4 bases; bases with no gene match: 5.

The chain employs TRBV15 and TRBJ1-4; no definite D call. V lost 8 bases, J lost 5 bases, and 6 bases lay in between. The CDR3 runs to 11 residues. CDR1 and CDR2 (germline): LNHNV, YYDKDF (reference sequence). The CDR3 region has the DNA TGTGCCACCGAAGACAATGAAAAACTGTTTTTT. Protein: CATEDNEKLFF.

The chain has TRBV6-1 and TRBJ2-7; D is undetermined. The germline CDR1 and CDR2 sequences are MNHNS and SASEGT. The CDR3 consists of 15 residues. The ends were cut back, 2 bases at V and 0 bases at J, with 11 bases in the middle. The CDR3 loop reads CASSEYRSNSYEQYF. The CDR3 region has the DNA TGTGCCAGCAGTGAATATCGATCAAACTCCTACGAGCAGTACTTC.

The genes are TRBV5-1 and TRBJ2-3, with D hard to call. Trimming took off 5 bases at V and 5 bases at J, with 15 bases between the two ends. CDR1 is SGHRS and CDR2 is YFSETQ in the germline V gene. CDR3 length equals 14 residues. CDR3 protein: CASRELYSGDTQYF. The CDR3 DNA is TGCGCCAGCAGGGAACTCTATAGTGGAGATACGCAGTATTTT.

The V and J genes are TRBV6-1 and TRBJ1-2; the D gene is possibly TRBD1 (5 bases). Germline V gives CDR1 MNHNS, CDR2 SASEGT. The CDR3 runs to 13 residues. Trimming pared 2 bases from V and 4 bases from J, leaving 8 bases between. CDR3 loop: CASSEQQVYGYTF. Here the CDR3 DNA reads TGTGCCAGCAGTGAACAACAGGTCTATGGCTACACCTTC.

The chain employs TRBV2 and TRBJ1-5, with D possibly TRBD1 on 6 matching bases. Trimming pared 2 bases from V and 6 bases from J, leaving 14 bases between. This CDR3 contains 15 residues. CDR1 is SNHLY and CDR2 is FYNNEI in the germline V gene. The CDR3 DNA reads as TGTGCCAGCAGTGAAAGACCCGGGGGGCGTCAGCCCCAGCATTTT. This codes for CASSERPGGRQPQHF.

The J gene is TRBJ2-1, the V gene TRBV9; 11 bases align to TRBD2. Germline V gives CDR1 SGDLS, CDR2 YYNGEE. The CDR3 runs 17 residues. Trimming at V came to 0 bases and at J to 1 base, leaving 3 bases not matched to a gene. CDR3 residues: CASSVGGTSGSYNEQFF. CDR3 DNA: TGTGCCAGCAGCGTAGGGGGGACTAGCGGTTCCTACAATGAGCAGTTCTTC. Filled out from reference TRBV9 and TRBJ2-1, the complete variable domain reads DSGVTQTPKHLITATGQRVTLRCSPRSGDLSVYWYQQSLDQGLQFLIQYYNGEERAKGNILERFSAQQFPDLHSELNLSSLELGDSALYFCASSVGGTSGSYNEQFFGPGTRLTVL.

The chain uses TRBV5-4 and TRBJ2-6; possible D gene TRBD1, 5 bases. This CDR3 spans 15 amino acids. The germline V and J ends were trimmed by 3 bases and 0 bases, with 7 bases remaining between them. Germline-derived CDR1 and CDR2 are SGHNT and YYREEE (reference sequence). The CDR3 region has the DNA TGTGCCAGCAGCTGGGGCCCCTCTGGGGCCAACGTCCTGACTTTC. This codes for CASSWGPSGANVLTF.

The CDR3 bases are TGTGCCAGCAACGAGGACAGAGCCTTCTATGGCTACACCTTC. Amino acid sequence: CASNEDRAFYGYTF. The chain joins TRBV13 to TRBJ1-2, with D tentatively TRBD1 (6 bases). CDR3 length: 14 residues. Trimming stripped 7 bases from V and 4 bases from J, with 16 bases between. Germline CDR1 is PRHDT and CDR2 is FYEKMQ (reference sequence).

The chain employs TRBV30 and TRBJ1-4; 7 bases align to TRBD1. The germline gives CDR1 GTSNPN, CDR2 SVGIG (reference sequence). V shed 1 base, J shed 7 bases, and the junction held 3 bases outside the gene matches. This CDR3 is 13 amino acids long. CDR3 sequence reads: CAWSEQGTEKLFF. In DNA, the CDR3 is TGTGCCTGGAGTGAACAGGGGACTGAAAAACTGTTTTTT.

This clone ranks as medium-sized. The CDR3 DNA reads as TGTGCCAGCAGCGCGGACGGCGAACTAGGTTTGGACAGTATCAATGAGCAGTTCTTC. Residues: CASSADGELGLDSINEQFF. V and J are TRBV5-6 and TRBJ2-1, with D possibly matching TRBD1 (6 bases). This CDR3 is built from 19 residues. Trimming removed 4 bases from V and 6 bases from J, with 29 bases in between. Germline loops: CDR1 SGHDT, CDR2 YYEEEE.

The genes are TRBV5-1 and TRBJ2-3, with D unclear. Germline-derived CDR1 and CDR2 are SGHRS and YFSETQ. This CDR3 region has 12 residues. With 8 bases removed from V and 1 base from J, the gap between germline ends came to 8 bases. The CDR3 loop reads CASRIGTDTQYF. For the CDR3, the DNA is TGCGCCAGTAGGATAGGCACAGATACGCAGTATTTT.

The rearrangement uses TRBV9 and TRBJ2-3; 8 bases agree with TRBD1. The CDR3 consists of 13 residues. Unmatched junction bases numbered 0, after V lost 5 bases and J lost 1 base. Germline V gives CDR1 SGDLS, CDR2 YYNGEE. CDR3 region: CASRGQGTDTQYF. As DNA, the CDR3 is TGTGCCAGCAGGGGACAGGGCACAGATACGCAGTATTTT.

J is TRBJ2-3 and V is TRBV7-9; possibly TRBD1 or TRBD2 for D (6 bases each). Germline CDR1 reads SEHNR; CDR2 reads FQNEAQ (reference sequence). The V end was cut by 4 bases, the J end by 0 bases, with 17 bases between. The CDR3 is 17 amino acids. CDR3 DNA: TGTGCCAGCAGCTCGATAGGGGGGAAGTCTAGCACAGATACGCAGTATTTT. Amino acids: CASSSIGGKSSTDTQYF.

The chain joins TRBV30 to TRBJ1-2; TRBD1 agrees at 8 bases. Germline V lookup: CDR1 GTSNPN, CDR2 SVGIG (reference sequence). Losses at the gene ends were 4 bases for V and 8 bases for J; bases not matched to a gene: 6. The CDR3 runs to 12 residues. The CDR3 region has the DNA TGTGCCTGGAACAGGGGGAAGGAAGGCTACACCTTC. Translation gives CAWNRGKEGYTF.

The V call is TRBV6-1, the J call TRBJ2-5, with D perhaps matching TRBD2 (6 bases). In germline, CDR1 is MNHNS, CDR2 SASEGT. The CDR3 totals 15 residues. V lost 1 base to trimming and J lost 5 bases, with 14 bases between them. The CDR3 coding sequence is TGTGCCAGCAGTGAAGACCCTAGCGCGGGGGAGACCCAGTACTTC. As protein: CASSEDPSAGETQYF.

Only a few counts were recorded for this clone. The rearrangement links TRBV9 to TRBJ2-7; 10 nucleotides line up with TRBD2. The CDR3 contains 15 residues. The junction had 10 bases not matched to a gene; V was cut back by 5 bases and J by 5 bases. Germline assignment: CDR1 SGDLS and CDR2 YYNGEE. CDR3 sequence: CASSYQGLASHEQYF. The CDR3 DNA reads as TGTGCCAGCAGTTACCAGGGACTAGCGTCCCACGAGCAGTACTTC.

This clone has more than one count but fewer than ten. The chain has TRBV5-1 and TRBJ1-1; D is possibly TRBD1 (5 bases). CDR3 length: 15 residues. CDR1 and CDR2 (germline): SGHRS, YFSETQ. V shed 5 bases and J shed 1 base, with 15 bases lying between them. DNA for the CDR3: TGCGCCAGCAGTCAACCTGGGGCGGCGAACACTGAAGCTTTCTTT. This gives the protein CASSQPGAANTEAFF.

J is TRBJ1-5 and V is TRBV5-1, with TRBD1 matching over 9 bases. There are 16 residues in the CDR3. V was clipped by 2 bases and J by 5 bases; unmatched bases: 8. Germline CDR1 is SGHRS and CDR2 is YFSETQ. The CDR3 reads CASSLTWTGADQPQHF. For the CDR3, the DNA is TGCGCCAGCAGCTTAACCTGGACAGGGGCGGATCAGCCCCAGCATTTT.

Regarding this clone: Other nucleotide sequences in the sample specify the same CDR3. The rearrangement links TRBV7-2 to TRBJ2-7; TRBD1 matches 7 bases. Trimming took 3 bases from V and 3 from J; bases not matched to a gene: 5. Germline assignment: CDR1 SGHTA and CDR2 FQGNSA. The CDR3 runs to 14 residues. CDR3 residues: CASSLGTANYEQYF. The CDR3 nucleotides read TGTGCCAGCAGCTTGGGGACAGCTAACTACGAGCAGTACTTC.

This clone was seen only once. The chain joins TRBV14 to TRBJ2-2; no definite D call. The V gene lost 1 base and the J gene lost 4 bases, with 4 bases spanning the gap. The CDR3 totals 13 residues. CDR1 SGHDN and CDR2 FVKESK come from the germline V gene. CDR3 in amino acids: CASSQATTGELFF. For the CDR3, the DNA is TGTGCCAGCAGCCAAGCTACCACCGGGGAGCTGTTTTTT.

This clone showed up just a few times. This chain connects TRBV28 to TRBJ2-3; D not certain. V gave up 6 bases and J gave up 2 bases, with 12 bases separating them. Germline values: CDR1 MDHEN, CDR2 SYDVKM. The CDR3 covers 14 residues. CDR3 sequence reads: CASRSNDLTDTQYF. The CDR3 DNA follows: TGTGCCAGCAGATCTAACGACCTCACAGATACGCAGTATTTT.

The chain employs TRBV29-1 and TRBJ2-3; D not certain. The germline CDR1 and CDR2 sequences are SQVTM and ANQGSEA. This CDR3 contains 15 residues. V was clipped by 5 bases and J by 1 base, with 16 bases between them. This CDR3 is CSVNARFSGTDTQYF. CDR3 bases: TGCAGCGTTAATGCGCGGTTCAGTGGCACAGATACGCAGTATTTT.

The chain is built from TRBV2 and TRBJ2-3; D possibly uses TRBD1 or TRBD2 (5 bases each). The CDR3 has 15 amino acids. CDR1 and CDR2 (germline): SNHLY, FYNNEI. Between the trimmed V and J ends, which lost 10 bases and 6 bases, there was a span of 23 bases. The CDR3 coding sequence is TGTGCCACAAAACCGGGACCGTCCCCGGGGGATACGCAGTATTTT. Residues: CATKPGPSPGDTQYF. Full variable domain (missing parts from reference TRBV2 and TRBJ2-3): EPEVTQTPSHQVTQMGQEVILRCVPISNHLYFYWYRQILGQKVEFLVSFYNNEISEKSEIFDDQFSVERPDGSNFTLKIRSTKLEDSAMYFCATKPGPSPGDTQYFGPGTRLTVL.

This clone was picked up one time. The rearrangement links TRBV4-2 to TRBJ2-2; 10 nucleotides align to TRBD2. CDR1 is LGHNA, CDR2 YNFKEQ, per germline. CDR3 length: 17 amino acids. After removal of 1 base from V and 5 bases from J, the junction contained 7 bases not matched to a gene. The CDR3 nucleotides read TGTGCCAGCAGCCAAGGTCCTAGCGGGAGCGGAACCGGGGAGCTGTTTTTT. Translated: CASSQGPSGSGTGELFF.

This clone occurred once. The chain links TRBV14 to TRBJ1-1; possibly TRBD1 for D (5 bases). The CDR3 spans 14 residues. The V gene lost 1 base and the J gene lost 6 bases, with 12 bases spanning the gap. Germline lookup yields CDR1 SGHDN and CDR2 FVKESK. CDR3 residues: CASSQVVWGAEAFF. CDR3 nucleotides: TGTGCCAGCAGCCAAGTGGTATGGGGGGCTGAAGCTTTCTTT.

This chain joins TRBV7-3 and TRBJ2-7; D call uncertain. V was clipped by 0 bases and J by 3 bases, with 9 bases between them. Germline V gene sequence: CDR1 SGHTA, CDR2 FQGTGA. This CDR3 is built from 14 residues. The CDR3 sequence: CASSLTGNGYEQYF. CDR3 nucleotides: TGTGCCAGCAGCTTAACTGGCAACGGCTACGAGCAGTACTTC.

This clone was counted a few times. This chain connects TRBV28 to TRBJ2-5; 7 bases map to TRBD1. The CDR3 has 14 amino acids. The V gene's germline CDR1 is MDHEN and CDR2 SYDVKM. The ends lost 3 bases at V and 1 base at J; junction bases unmatched: 2. The CDR3 sequence is CASSLWDSQETQYF. CDR3 nucleotide sequence: TGTGCCAGCAGTTTGTGGGACAGCCAAGAGACCCAGTACTTC. Variable domain in full (rest from reference TRBV28 and TRBJ2-5): DVKVTQSSRYLVKRTGEKVFLECVQDMDHENMFWYRQDPGLGLRLIYFSYDVKMKEKGDIPEGYSVSREKKERFSLILESASTNQTSMYLCASSLWDSQETQYFGPGTRLLVL.

CDR3 in amino acids: CASSFLPGQGHNEQFF. The CDR3 coding sequence is TGTGCCAGCAGCTTCCTACCGGGACAGGGACACAATGAGCAGTTCTTC. This chain uses TRBV7-8 with TRBJ2-1; 9 bases fit TRBD1. V lost 3 bases to trimming and J lost 5 bases; unmatched junction nucleotides: 8. CDR3 length: 16 amino acids. Germline V gives CDR1 SGHVS, CDR2 FQNEAQ.

In the case of this clone: Other nucleotide sequences in the sample specify the same CDR3. This chain uses TRBV6-5 with TRBJ2-2, with D unresolved. The germline V and J ends were trimmed by 2 bases and 0 bases, with 7 bases remaining between them. Germline-derived CDR1 and CDR2 are MNHEY and SVGAGI. This CDR3 contains 15 residues. The CDR3 bases are TGTGCCAGCAGTTACCAGCCCTCGAACACCGGGGAGCTGTTTTTT. It is translated as CASSYQPSNTGELFF.